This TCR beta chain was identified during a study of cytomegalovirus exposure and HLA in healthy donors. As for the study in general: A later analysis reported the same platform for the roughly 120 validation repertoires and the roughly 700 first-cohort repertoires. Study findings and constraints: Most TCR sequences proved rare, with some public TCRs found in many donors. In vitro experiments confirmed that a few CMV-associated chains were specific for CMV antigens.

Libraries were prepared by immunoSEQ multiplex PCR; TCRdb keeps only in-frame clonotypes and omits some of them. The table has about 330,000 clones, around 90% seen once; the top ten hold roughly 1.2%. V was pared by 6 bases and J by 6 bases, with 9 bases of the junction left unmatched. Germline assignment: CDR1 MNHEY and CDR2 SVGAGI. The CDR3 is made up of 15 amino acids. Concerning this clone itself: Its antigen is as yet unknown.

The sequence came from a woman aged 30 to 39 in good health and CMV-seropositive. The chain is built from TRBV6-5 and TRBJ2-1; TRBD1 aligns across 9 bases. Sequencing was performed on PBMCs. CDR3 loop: CASSLPGQGTNEQFF. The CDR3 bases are TGTGCCAGCAGCCTCCCCGGACAGGGGACCAATGAGCAGTTCTTC.